This T cell receptor (beta chain) was recovered during a study of T cell repertoires in ileal Crohn's disease. Time point: neoterminal ileum biopsy at postoperative endoscopy, about 6 months after surgery. This clone was detected a few times. V was shortened by 6 bases and J by 8 bases, with 13 bases between the two germline ends. Germline CDR1 and CDR2: MDHEN and SYDVKM. The CDR3 covers 13 residues. Some clones are missing from TCRdb's copy, which holds only in-frame ones; the method was immunoSEQ multiplex PCR. This table has roughly 60,000 clones, roughly nine tenths appearing once. The V gene is TRBV28, the J gene TRBJ2-2; a weak D match, TRBD2 (6 bases). Sequencing was performed on ileal tissue. The TCR comes from an adult with Crohn's disease. DNA of the CDR3: TGTGCCAGCAGACTAGGAGGGCCGGGGGAGCTGTTTTTT. Its translation: CASRLGGPGELFF.